This TCR beta chain was identified during a study of cytomegalovirus exposure and HLA in healthy donors. Use of 60 Vbeta and 13 Jbeta primers characterized the PCR. TCRdb's copy holds only in-frame clones and misses some; the assay was immunoSEQ multiplex PCR. This sample yields some 150,000 clones, of which roughly 80% are seen a single time; 6% to 9% belongs to the top ten. CDR3 length: 13 amino acids. Germline V gene lookup returns CDR1 SGHAT and CDR2 FQNNGV. Comments on this clone: Mismatch with germline at one junction end may stem from a read error.

This clonotype originated in a woman younger than 45 in good health and CMV-seropositive. The chain recombines TRBV11-2 with TRBJ1-1; D is undetermined. The specimen sequenced was PBMCs. The CDR3 is CASSLEVGTLESF. The CDR3 DNA reads as TGTGCCAGCAGCTTAGAGGTTGGCACGCTAGAGAGCTTT.